A selection of T cell receptor beta chains follows, all from one sample in a study of OX40 agonist ivuxolimab in advanced cancers. Here immunoSEQ multiplex PCR was the method, and the copy in TCRdb shows in-frame clones only, minus some. The data hold about 73,000 clones, with 90% observed a single time. Source: CD4+ or CD8+ T cells sorted from blood, taken in a trial of the OX40 agonist ivuxolimab. The source is an adult with an advanced solid tumor such as melanoma, head and neck, liver or kidney cancer. CDR3s include the opening cysteine and the closing phenylalanine or tryptophan. A D gene is named only where the DNA matches it firmly. Size values are once, few and many counts, or a class for expanded clones, and some rows have none.

v_call	j_call	clone_size	d_call	cdr3_nt	cdr3_aa
TRBV6-5	TRBJ2-7	.	.	TGTGCCAGCAGTTACTCGGGGAATGCTGCGCTCGAGCAGTACTTC	CASSYSGNAALEQYF
TRBV10-3	TRBJ1-1	.	TRBD1	TGTGCCATCACCCGCGGGACAGGGGACACTGAAGCTTTCTTT	CAITRGTGDTEAFF
TRBV7-3	TRBJ2-1	.	.	TGTGCCAGCAGCTTAACCCGGGACTCCTACAATGAGCAGTTCTTC	CASSLTRDSYNEQFF
TRBV28	TRBJ2-3	few	.	TGTGCCAGCAGTACCGTCGCGTCCACAGATACGCAGTATTTT	CASSTVASTDTQYF
TRBV30	TRBJ1-6	once	TRBD1	TGTGCCTGTCAGACAGGGCTGGGGTCACCCCTCCACTTT	CACQTGLGSPLHF
TRBV20-1	TRBJ2-1	.	.	TGCAGTGCCCGACGAGGGAATGAGCAGTTCTTC	CSARRGNEQFF
TRBV6-1	TRBJ2-7	.	.	TGTGCCAGCAATTTGGGGGCCTACGAGCAGTACTTC	CASNLGAYEQYF
TRBV19	TRBJ2-2	.	TRBD1	TGTGCCAGTAGTACGGGACAGGGCCACGCGAACACCGGGGAGCTGTTTTTT	CASSTGQGHANTGELFF
TRBV7-3	TRBJ2-1	.	TRBD2	TGTGCCAGCAGCAAAATTGGACTAGCGGGAGGGCCCTCCTGGGAGCAGTTCTTC	CASSKIGLAGGPSWEQFF
TRBV5-6	TRBJ1-3	.	.	TGTGCCAGCAGCCCCTTGTCGGGGGCGGGGGCAGGAAACACCATATATTTT	CASSPLSGAGAGNTIYF
TRBV7-2	TRBJ1-3	.	.	TGTGCCAGCAGCCCTACAGGGAGCTCTGGAAACACCATATATTTT	CASSPTGSSGNTIYF
TRBV7-9	TRBJ2-7	.	TRBD1	TGTGCCAGCAGCTGGACAGGAATCTCCTACGAGCAGTACTTC	CASSWTGISYEQYF
TRBV10-3	TRBJ1-1	.	.	TGTGCCATCAGTGAGGGGGTTGGCACTGAAGCTTTCTTT	CAISEGVGTEAFF
TRBV11-2	TRBJ2-5	.	.	TGTGCCAGCAGCTCCCGGGACTTCCAAGAGACCCAGTACTTC	CASSSRDFQETQYF
TRBV27	TRBJ2-7	.	.	TGTGCCAGCAGTCAACGCCCATCCTACGAGCAGTACTTC	CASSQRPSYEQYF
TRBV30	TRBJ1-1	.	.	TGTGCCTGGATAATTCTTGGAGGGGTCACTGAAGCTTTCTTT	CAWIILGGVTEAFF